This paragraph reports one T cell receptor (beta chain). This specimen belongs to a study of blood T cell repertoires in COVID-19. The V gene end was trimmed by 3 bases and the J gene end by 6 bases; junction bases not matched to a gene: 21. Germline V lookup: CDR1 LNHNV, CDR2 YYDKDF (reference sequence). The CDR3 extends over 21 amino acids. The protocol was immunoSEQ multiplex PCR, while the TCRdb copy is restricted to in-frame clones and leaves out a portion. This table holds more than 300,000 clones, 80% to 90% found once. The receptor was derived from a woman aged 30 to 39 with COVID-19, enrolled during active disease. The specimen sequenced was peripheral blood. The chain combines TRBV15 with TRBJ2-3; TRBD2 agrees at 13 bases. CDR3 residues: CATSSALRGLGLAGESDTQYF. The CDR3 DNA sequence: TGTGCCACCAGCAGTGCCTTAAGGGGGCTAGGACTAGCGGGAGAATCGGATACGCAGTATTTT.